The 15 T cell receptor beta chains below come from one sample, sequenced in a study of blood T cell repertoires in COVID-19. TCRdb's table, derived via immunoSEQ multiplex PCR, lists solely in-frame clones and lacks some. Of fewer than 350,000 clones listed, 85% were seen once; the top ten hold around 2.3%. The sample comprised PBMCs or T cells enriched from blood (not recorded which). These receptors came from a woman in her forties or fifties who had recovered from COVID-19.

This clone has just a few counts. V and J are TRBV6-2 or TRBV6-3 and TRBJ1-1; D is unclear. The germline gives CDR1 MNHEY, CDR2 SVGEGT. The CDR3 runs 14 residues. Between the trimmed V and J ends, which lost 2 bases and 1 base, there was a span of 8 bases. The chain's CDR3 is CASSYIAGNTEAFF. For the CDR3, the DNA is TGTGCCAGCAGTTACATAGCGGGGAACACTGAAGCTTTCTTT.

The CDR3 sequence: CASSSWSGETQNTEAFF. CDR3 sequence (DNA): TGTGCCAGTAGCTCCTGGAGTGGAGAAACGCAGAACACTGAAGCTTTCTTT. This sequence joins TRBV19 and TRBJ1-1; D gene uncertain. Germline V gives CDR1 LNHDA, CDR2 SQIVND (reference sequence). This CDR3 spans 17 amino acids. The ends were cut back, 6 bases at V and 1 base at J, with 21 bases in the middle.

The chain has TRBV6-6 and TRBJ1-2; D unclear. The CDR3 runs to 10 residues. V lost 7 bases and J lost 8, with 8 bases in between. Germline values: CDR1 MNHNY, CDR2 SVGAGI (reference sequence). CDR3 loop: CASMRLGYTF. Written as DNA, the CDR3 is TGTGCCAGCATGAGGTTAGGCTACACCTTC.

A single count supports this clone. J is TRBJ1-2 and V is TRBV5-1; 9 bases match TRBD1. V was pared by 3 bases and J by 6 bases, with 9 bases of the junction left unmatched. This CDR3 has 15 amino acids. Looked up from germline, CDR1 is SGHRS and CDR2 is YFSETQ. The CDR3 sequence is CASSYNRDRANGYTF. The CDR3 DNA follows: TGCGCCAGCAGCTACAACCGGGACAGGGCAAATGGCTACACCTTC.

The rearrangement joins TRBV25-1 to TRBJ1-3; TRBD1 matches at 10 bases. V dropped 5 bases and J dropped 0; count of bases not matched to a gene: 7. CDR3 length: 17 amino acids. Germline V lookup: CDR1 MGHDK, CDR2 SYGVNS. CDR3 loop: CASSMRTGGVSGNTIYF. CDR3 coding DNA: TGTGCCAGCAGTATGAGGACAGGGGGAGTCTCTGGAAACACCATATATTTT.

The chain couples TRBV7-2 to TRBJ1-4; D remains ambiguous. The germline V and J ends were trimmed by 1 base and 0 bases, with 12 bases remaining between them. The V gene's germline CDR1 is SGHTA and CDR2 FQGNSA. The CDR3 extends over 17 amino acids. CDR3 residues: CASSLDQRKTTNEKLFF. DNA of the CDR3: TGTGCCAGCAGCTTAGACCAGCGGAAAACAACTAATGAAAAACTGTTTTTT.

This clone was observed a few times. The gene calls are TRBV7-2 and TRBJ1-1, with D possibly TRBD1 on 6 matching bases. Per the germline V gene, CDR1 is SGHTA and CDR2 is FQGNSA. The CDR3 is 13 residues long. Trimming took 3 bases from V and 3 from J, leaving 8 bases between them. The CDR3 loop is CASSFGQHTEAFF. CDR3 bases: TGTGCCAGCAGCTTCGGACAGCACACTGAAGCTTTCTTT.

The rearrangement links TRBV6-1 to TRBJ1-3, with D possibly matching TRBD1 (6 bases). This CDR3 is 16 amino acids long. Germline-derived CDR1 and CDR2 are MNHNS and SASEGT. V was pared by 2 bases and J by 2 bases, with 13 bases between. The CDR3 DNA is TGTGCCAGCAGTGAATGGCCCCCAGGGGCTGGAAACACCATATATTTT. As protein: CASSEWPPGAGNTIYF.

The chain links TRBV30 to TRBJ2-7; D gene uncertain. This CDR3 is 15 amino acids long. Germline CDR1 and CDR2: GTSNPN and SVGIG (reference sequence). Trimming took off 2 bases at V and 3 bases at J, with 17 bases between the two ends. The CDR3 nucleotides read TGTGCCTGGAGTCCCAATATGGGCCGAGACTACGAGCAGTACTTC. Residues: CAWSPNMGRDYEQYF.

The J gene is TRBJ1-5, the V gene TRBV23-1; D might be TRBD1 (5 bases). TRBV23-1 is designated an ORF whose function remains uncertain. The length of the CDR3 is 17 residues. Trimming stripped 0 bases from V and 2 bases from J, with 14 bases between. The CDR3 here is CASSQSYPTGGNQPQHF. CDR3 coding DNA: TGCGCCAGCAGTCAATCATACCCAACGGGGGGCAATCAGCCCCAGCATTTT.

This chain uses TRBV27 with TRBJ2-7; a weak D match, TRBD1 (5 bases). V was shortened by 2 bases and J by 3 bases, with 11 bases between the two germline ends. Germline CDR1 MNHEY, CDR2 SMNVEV (reference sequence). The CDR3 has 14 residues. CDR3 amino acids: CASSLGARVYEQYF. The CDR3 DNA reads as TGTGCCAGCAGTTTAGGGGCCAGGGTCTACGAGCAGTACTTC.

This clone was observed a single time. V and J are TRBV28 and TRBJ1-2; TRBD1 matches at 9 bases. CDR1 is MDHEN, CDR2 SYDVKM, per germline. The ends lost 6 bases at V and 2 bases at J; junction bases unmatched: 7. CDR3 length: 15 residues. CDR3 sequence reads: CASRVTGTGNYGYTF. The CDR3 DNA reads as TGTGCCAGCAGGGTCACCGGGACAGGGAACTATGGCTACACCTTC.

The V gene is TRBV28, the J gene TRBJ2-3; TRBD2 matches at 9 bases. Losses at the gene ends were 6 bases for V and 6 bases for J; bases not matched to a gene: 10. From germline, CDR1 is MDHEN and CDR2 SYDVKM. The CDR3 spans 15 residues. This chain's CDR3 is CASSPGGGARDTQYF. For the CDR3, the DNA is TGTGCCAGCAGCCCGGGCGGGGGGGCCCGGGATACGCAGTATTTT.

This CDR3 is CAWSGRTGWAFF. DNA for the CDR3: TGTGCCTGGTCTGGAAGGACAGGGTGGGCTTTCTTT. The chain combines TRBV30 with TRBJ1-1, with 8 bases matching TRBD1. Germline trimming cut 5 bases from V and 11 bases from J; bases unmatched to any gene: 10. Germline CDR1 is GTSNPN and CDR2 is SVGIG (reference sequence). The CDR3 sequence is 12 residues long.

V is TRBV2 and J is TRBJ1-2; 8 bases map to TRBD1. The V gene end was trimmed by 9 bases and the J gene end by 1 base; junction bases not matched to a gene: 10. The length of the CDR3 is 15 residues. CDR1 SNHLY and CDR2 FYNNEI come from the germline V gene. CDR3 protein: CASTGTGSLNYGYTF. In nucleotides, the CDR3 is TGTGCCAGTACCGGGACAGGATCTCTTAACTATGGCTACACCTTC.